Listed here are 9 T cell receptor beta chains from one sample, sequenced in a study of cytomegalovirus exposure and HLA in healthy donors. The PCR was carried out with 60 Vbeta primers and 13 Jbeta primers. Profiling relied on immunoSEQ multiplex PCR, and the TCRdb table lists in-frame clones only, not all of them. Here the sample spans about 150,000 clones, roughly 81% being singletons. Sequencing input: PBMCs. Receptors were obtained from a woman under 30 in good health and CMV-seronegative.

This clone was seen only once. The rearrangement uses TRBV5-6 and TRBJ1-4; 7 nucleotides agree with TRBD1. Germline V gene sequence: CDR1 SGHDT, CDR2 YYEEEE. V lost 4 bases to trimming and J lost 0 bases; unmatched junction nucleotides: 3. The CDR3 loop spans 15 amino acids. The CDR3 sequence: CASSNTGATNEKLFF. The CDR3 nucleotides are TGTGCCAGCAGCAACACAGGGGCAACTAATGAAAAACTGTTTTTT.

The J gene is TRBJ1-5, the V gene TRBV28; 7 positions agree with TRBD1. The germline V gene encodes CDR1 MDHEN and CDR2 SYDVKM. The CDR3 is 15 amino acids. After removal of 4 bases from V and 7 bases from J, the junction contained 10 bases not matched to a gene. The CDR3 loop reads CASSSHRDSPQPQHF. As DNA, the CDR3 is TGTGCCAGCAGTTCCCACCGGGACAGCCCACAGCCCCAGCATTTT.

Only one count was recorded for this clone. This specimen includes other DNA sequences encoding the same CDR3. The chain uses TRBV9 and TRBJ2-5, with TRBD2 matching 7 bases. There are 14 residues in the CDR3. J gave up 3 bases and V 0 bases, and 2 bases lay outside the gene matches. CDR1 is SGDLS, CDR2 YYNGEE, per germline. The CDR3 protein is CASSVGLAEETQYF. CDR3 bases: TGTGCCAGCAGCGTAGGGCTAGCGGAAGAGACCCAGTACTTC.

The chain links TRBV16 to TRBJ1-2, with no clear D. The V gene lost 3 bases and the J gene lost 8 bases, with 13 bases spanning the gap. The CDR3 loop spans 13 amino acids. Germline V gene data show CDR1 as KGHSY and CDR2 as FQNENV. CDR3 protein: CASSHSSLEGYTF. The CDR3 bases are TGTGCCAGCAGCCATAGCAGCCTTGAGGGCTACACCTTC. Variable domain in full (rest from reference TRBV16 and TRBJ1-2): GEEVAQTPKHLVRGEGQKAKLYCAPIKGHSYVFWYQQVLKNEFKFLISFQNENVFDETGMPKERFSAKCLPNSPCSLEIQATKLEDSAVYFCASSHSSLEGYTFGSGTRLTVV.

V and J are TRBV6-5 and TRBJ2-7; TRBD2 might be the D (5 bases). Trimming left V 10 bases short and J 3 bases short, with 13 bases between. Germline V CDR1 and CDR2: MNHEY, SVGAGI. The CDR3 totals 12 residues. In nucleotides, the CDR3 is TGTGCCACACAGCTTCGGGGCTACGAGCAGTACTTC. The encoded protein is CATQLRGYEQYF.

The V gene is TRBV14, the J gene TRBJ2-3, with 7 bases fitting TRBD1. Germline CDR1 reads SGHDN; CDR2 reads FVKESK. V lost 5 bases and J lost 4; bases outside the gene matches: 3. The CDR3 totals 13 residues. CDR3 in DNA: TGTGCCAGCAGCGTCACAGGGGCAGATACGCAGTATTTT. Protein: CASSVTGADTQYF. The variable domain in full, with the rest retrieved from reference TRBV14 and TRBJ2-3, is EAGVTQFPSHSVIEKGQTVTLRCDPISGHDNLYWYRRVMGKEIKFLLHFVKESKQDESGMPNNRFLAERTGGTYSTLKVQPAELEDSGVYFCASSVTGADTQYFGPGTRLTVL.

This chain connects TRBV6-6 to TRBJ1-2; 7 bases align to TRBD1. Germline V gene lookup returns CDR1 MNHNY and CDR2 SVGAGI (reference sequence). This CDR3 has 14 residues. With 6 bases clipped from V and 2 bases from J, the junction kept 6 bases outside the gene matches. The CDR3, as DNA: TGTGCCAGCAGCCTTCCAGGGGGGAACTATGGCTACACCTTC. Translating gives CASSLPGGNYGYTF.

The chain couples TRBV27 to TRBJ2-7, with 7 bases aligning to TRBD2. V lost 6 bases to trimming and J lost 2 bases; unmatched junction nucleotides: 10. Germline V gene data show CDR1 as MNHEY and CDR2 as SMNVEV (reference sequence). CDR3 length: 15 residues. CDR3 loop: CASRPVLADTYEQYF. In DNA, the CDR3 is TGTGCCAGCAGGCCCGTCCTAGCGGACACCTACGAGCAGTACTTC.

This chain joins TRBV7-2 and TRBJ2-2, with D perhaps matching TRBD2 (5 bases). V gave up 7 bases and J gave up 4 bases, with 13 bases separating them. CDR3 size: 14 residues. Germline V gene sequence: CDR1 SGHTA, CDR2 FQGNSA. The CDR3: CASTGVGGTGELFF. CDR3 DNA sequence: TGTGCCAGCACCGGGGTCGGAGGCACCGGGGAGCTGTTTTTT.